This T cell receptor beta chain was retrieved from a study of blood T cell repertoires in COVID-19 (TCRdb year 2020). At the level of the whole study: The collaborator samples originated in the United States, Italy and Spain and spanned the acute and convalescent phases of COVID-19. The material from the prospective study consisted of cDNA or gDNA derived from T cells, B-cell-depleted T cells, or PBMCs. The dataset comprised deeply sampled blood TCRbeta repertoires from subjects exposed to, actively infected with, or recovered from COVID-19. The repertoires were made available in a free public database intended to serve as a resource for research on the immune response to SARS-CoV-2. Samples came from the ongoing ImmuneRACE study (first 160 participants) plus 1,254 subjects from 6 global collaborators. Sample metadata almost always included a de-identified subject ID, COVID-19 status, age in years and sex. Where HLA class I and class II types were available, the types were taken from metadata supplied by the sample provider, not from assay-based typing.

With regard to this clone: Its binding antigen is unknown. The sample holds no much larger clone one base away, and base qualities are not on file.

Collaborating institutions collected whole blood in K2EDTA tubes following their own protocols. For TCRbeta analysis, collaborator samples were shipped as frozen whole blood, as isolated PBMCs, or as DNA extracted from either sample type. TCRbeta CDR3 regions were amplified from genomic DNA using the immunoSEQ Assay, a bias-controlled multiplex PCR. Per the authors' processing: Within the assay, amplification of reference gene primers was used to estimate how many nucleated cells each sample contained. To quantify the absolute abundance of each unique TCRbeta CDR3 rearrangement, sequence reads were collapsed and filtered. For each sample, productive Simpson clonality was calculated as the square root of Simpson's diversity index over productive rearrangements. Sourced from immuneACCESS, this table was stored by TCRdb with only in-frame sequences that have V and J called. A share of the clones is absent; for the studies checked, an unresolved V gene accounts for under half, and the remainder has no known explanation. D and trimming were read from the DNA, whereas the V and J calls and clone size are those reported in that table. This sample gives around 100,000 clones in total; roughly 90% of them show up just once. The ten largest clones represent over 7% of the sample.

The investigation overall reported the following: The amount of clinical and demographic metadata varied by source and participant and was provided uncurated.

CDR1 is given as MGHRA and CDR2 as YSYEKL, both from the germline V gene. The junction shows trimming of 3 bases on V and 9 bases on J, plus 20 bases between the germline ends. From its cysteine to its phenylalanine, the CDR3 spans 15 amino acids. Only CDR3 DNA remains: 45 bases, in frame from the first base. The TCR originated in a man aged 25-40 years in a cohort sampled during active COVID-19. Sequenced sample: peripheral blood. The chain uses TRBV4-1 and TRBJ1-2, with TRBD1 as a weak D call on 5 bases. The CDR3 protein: CASSQRDSWEARYTF. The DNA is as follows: TGCGCCAGCAGCCAGAGAGACAGCTGGGAGGCGCGCTACACCTTC.